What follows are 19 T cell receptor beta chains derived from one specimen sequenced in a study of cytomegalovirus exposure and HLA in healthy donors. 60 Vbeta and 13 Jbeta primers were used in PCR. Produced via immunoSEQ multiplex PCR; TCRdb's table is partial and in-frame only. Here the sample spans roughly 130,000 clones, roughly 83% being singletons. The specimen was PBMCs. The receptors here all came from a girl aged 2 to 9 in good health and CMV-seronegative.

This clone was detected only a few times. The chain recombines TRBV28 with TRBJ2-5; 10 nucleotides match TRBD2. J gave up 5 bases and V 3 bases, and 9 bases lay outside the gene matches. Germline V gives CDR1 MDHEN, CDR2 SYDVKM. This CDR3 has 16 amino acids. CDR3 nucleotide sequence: TGTGCCAGCAGTTTTGCAAGCGGGAGGGCCGGGGAGACCCAGTACTTC. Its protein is CASSFASGRAGETQYF.

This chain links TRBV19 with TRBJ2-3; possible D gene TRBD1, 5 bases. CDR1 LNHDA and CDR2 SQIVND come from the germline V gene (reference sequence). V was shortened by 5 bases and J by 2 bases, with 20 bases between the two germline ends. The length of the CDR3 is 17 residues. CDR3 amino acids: CASSVTGLSKFTDTQYF. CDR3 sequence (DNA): TGTGCCAGTAGTGTCACAGGCTTATCAAAATTCACAGATACGCAGTATTTT.

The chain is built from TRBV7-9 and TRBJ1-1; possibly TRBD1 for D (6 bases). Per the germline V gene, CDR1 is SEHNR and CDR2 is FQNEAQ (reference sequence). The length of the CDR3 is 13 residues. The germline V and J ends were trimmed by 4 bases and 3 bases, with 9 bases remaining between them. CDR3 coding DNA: TGTGCCAGCAGCTGGGACATAGACACTGAAGCTTTCTTT. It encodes CASSWDIDTEAFF.

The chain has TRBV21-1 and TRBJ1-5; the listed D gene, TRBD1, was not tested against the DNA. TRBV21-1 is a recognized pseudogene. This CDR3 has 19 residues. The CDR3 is CASIPTCGGRGYSNQPQHF. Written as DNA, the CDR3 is TGTGCCAGCATCCCGACGTGTGGGGGCCGGGGATATAGCAATCAGCCCCAGCATTTT.

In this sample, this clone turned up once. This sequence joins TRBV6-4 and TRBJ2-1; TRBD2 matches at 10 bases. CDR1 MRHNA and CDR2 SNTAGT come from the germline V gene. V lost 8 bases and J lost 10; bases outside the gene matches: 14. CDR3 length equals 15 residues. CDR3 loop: CASASAGGAGREQFF. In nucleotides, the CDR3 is TGTGCCAGCGCCTCAGCGGGGGGGGCAGGCAGGGAGCAGTTCTTC.

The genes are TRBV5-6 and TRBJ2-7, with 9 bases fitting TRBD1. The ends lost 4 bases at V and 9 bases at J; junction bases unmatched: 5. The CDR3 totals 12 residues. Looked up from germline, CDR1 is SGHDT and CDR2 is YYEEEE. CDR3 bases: TGTGCCAGCAGCCGCGGGACAGGGCCGCAGTACTTC. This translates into CASSRGTGPQYF.

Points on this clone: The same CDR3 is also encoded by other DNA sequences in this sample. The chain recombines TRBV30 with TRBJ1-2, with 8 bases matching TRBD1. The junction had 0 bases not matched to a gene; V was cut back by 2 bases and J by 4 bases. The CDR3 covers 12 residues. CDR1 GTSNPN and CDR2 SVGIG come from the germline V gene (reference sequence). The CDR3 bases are TGTGCCTGGAGTACAGGGGGCTATGGCTACACCTTC. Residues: CAWSTGGYGYTF. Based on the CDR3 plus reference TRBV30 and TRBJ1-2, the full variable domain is SQTIHQWPATLVQPVGSPLSLECTVEGTSNPNLYWYRQAAGRGLQLLFYSVGIGQISSEVPQNLSASRPQDRQFILSSKKLLLSDSGFYLCAWSTGGYGYTFGSGTRLTVV.

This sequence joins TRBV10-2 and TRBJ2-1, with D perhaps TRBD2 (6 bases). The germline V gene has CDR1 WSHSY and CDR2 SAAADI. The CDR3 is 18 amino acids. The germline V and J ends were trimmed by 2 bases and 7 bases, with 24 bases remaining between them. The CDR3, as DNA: TGCGCCAGCAGTGAGGCGGGATTGAGGAGGTGGGTTACTAATGAGCAGTTCTTC. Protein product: CASSEAGLRRWVTNEQFF.

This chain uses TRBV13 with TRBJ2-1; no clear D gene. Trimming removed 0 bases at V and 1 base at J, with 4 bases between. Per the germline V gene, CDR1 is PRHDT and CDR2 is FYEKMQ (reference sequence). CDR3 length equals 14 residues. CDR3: CASSLGQSYNEQFF. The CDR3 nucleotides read TGTGCCAGCAGCTTAGGCCAGTCCTACAATGAGCAGTTCTTC.

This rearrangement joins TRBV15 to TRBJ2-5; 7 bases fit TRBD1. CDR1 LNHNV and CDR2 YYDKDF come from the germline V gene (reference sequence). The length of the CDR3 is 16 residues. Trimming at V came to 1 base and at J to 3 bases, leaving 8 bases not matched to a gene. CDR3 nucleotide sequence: TGTGCCACCAGCAGAGGGACACAGGGGAACGAAGAGACCCAGTACTTC. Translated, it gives CATSRGTQGNEETQYF.

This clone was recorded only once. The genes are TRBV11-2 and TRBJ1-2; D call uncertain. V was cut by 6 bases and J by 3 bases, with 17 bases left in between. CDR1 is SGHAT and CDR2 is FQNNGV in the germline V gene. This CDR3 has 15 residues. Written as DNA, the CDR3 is TGTGCCAGCAGAAAATCGCTGCCGGGTTACTATGGCTACACCTTC. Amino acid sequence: CASRKSLPGYYGYTF.

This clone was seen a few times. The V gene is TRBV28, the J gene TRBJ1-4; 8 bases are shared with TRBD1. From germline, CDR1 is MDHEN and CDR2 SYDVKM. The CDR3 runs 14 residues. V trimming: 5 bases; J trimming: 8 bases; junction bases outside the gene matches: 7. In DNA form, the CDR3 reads TGTGCCAGCAGTGCAGAGACAGGGGCCGAAAAACTGTTTTTT. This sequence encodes CASSAETGAEKLFF.

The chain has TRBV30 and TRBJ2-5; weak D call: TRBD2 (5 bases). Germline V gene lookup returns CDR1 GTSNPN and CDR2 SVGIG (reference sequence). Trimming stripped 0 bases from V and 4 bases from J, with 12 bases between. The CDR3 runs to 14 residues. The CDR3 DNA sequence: TGTGCCTGGAGTGTACGGGGAAGTGGAGAGACCCAGTACTTC. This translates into CAWSVRGSGETQYF. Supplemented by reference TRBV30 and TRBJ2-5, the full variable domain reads SQTIHQWPATLVQPVGSPLSLECTVEGTSNPNLYWYRQAAGRGLQLLFYSVGIGQISSEVPQNLSASRPQDRQFILSSKKLLLSDSGFYLCAWSVRGSGETQYFGPGTRLLVL.

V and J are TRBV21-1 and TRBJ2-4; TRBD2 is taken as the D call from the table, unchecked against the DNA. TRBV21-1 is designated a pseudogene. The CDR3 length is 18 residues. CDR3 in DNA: TGTGCCAGCAGCAAAAGGGTGCCGCCGGGGAAAGCCAAAAACATTCAGTACTTC. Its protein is CASSKRVPPGKAKNIQYF.

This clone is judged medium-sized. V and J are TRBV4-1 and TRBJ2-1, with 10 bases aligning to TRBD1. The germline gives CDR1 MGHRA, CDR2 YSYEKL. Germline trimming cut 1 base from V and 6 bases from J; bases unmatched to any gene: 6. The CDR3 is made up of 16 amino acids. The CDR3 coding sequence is TGCGCCAGCAGCCAAGTAGGGGACAGGGGTGTCAATGAGCAGTTCTTC. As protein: CASSQVGDRGVNEQFF.

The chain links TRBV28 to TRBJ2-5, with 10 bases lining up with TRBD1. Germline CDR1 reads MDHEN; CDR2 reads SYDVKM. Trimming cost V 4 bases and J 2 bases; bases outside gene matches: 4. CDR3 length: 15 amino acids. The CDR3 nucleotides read TGTGCCAGCAGTTCTGACAGGGGGCGACAAGAGACCCAGTACTTC. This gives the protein CASSSDRGRQETQYF.

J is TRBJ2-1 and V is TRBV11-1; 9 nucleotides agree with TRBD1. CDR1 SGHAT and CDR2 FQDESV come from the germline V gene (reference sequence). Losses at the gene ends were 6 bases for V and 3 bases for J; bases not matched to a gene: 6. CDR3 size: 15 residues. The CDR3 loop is CASSRPGQGYNEQFF. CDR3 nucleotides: TGTGCCAGCAGTCGACCGGGACAGGGCTACAATGAGCAGTTCTTC.

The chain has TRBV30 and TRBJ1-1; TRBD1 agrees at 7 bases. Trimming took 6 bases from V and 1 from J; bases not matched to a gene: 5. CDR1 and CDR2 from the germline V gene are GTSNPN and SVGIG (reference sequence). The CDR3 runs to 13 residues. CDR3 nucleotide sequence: TGTGCCTGCAAAGGGACAGCGAACACTGAAGCTTTCTTT. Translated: CACKGTANTEAFF.

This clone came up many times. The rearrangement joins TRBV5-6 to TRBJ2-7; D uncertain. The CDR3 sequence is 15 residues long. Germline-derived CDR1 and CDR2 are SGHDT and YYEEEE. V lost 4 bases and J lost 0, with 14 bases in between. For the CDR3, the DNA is TGTGCCAGCAGCATCGTCTACTCCACCTCCTACGAGCAGTACTTC. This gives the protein CASSIVYSTSYEQYF. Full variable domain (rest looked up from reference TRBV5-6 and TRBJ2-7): DAGVTQSPTHLIKTRGQQVTLRCSPKSGHDTVSWYQQALGQGPQFIFQYYEEEERQRGNFPDRFSGHQFPNYSSELNVNALLLGDSALYLCASSIVYSTSYEQYFGPGTRLTVT.